This passage covers 25 T cell receptor beta chains from one sample sequenced in a study of cytomegalovirus exposure and HLA in healthy donors. The PCR ran on 60 Vbeta and 13 Jbeta primers. Method: immunoSEQ multiplex PCR; TCRdb's copy keeps in-frame clones and lacks some. The data contain about 150,000 clones, over 60% of them singletons. The sequenced material came from PBMCs. These receptors all stem from a woman aged 40 to 50 in good health and CMV-seronegative.

The CDR3 loop reads CASSPDRGGGELFF. CDR3 nucleotides: TGCGCCAGCAGCCCTGACAGGGGTGGCGGGGAGCTGTTTTTT. The rearrangement uses TRBV5-1 and TRBJ2-2, with 8 bases identical to TRBD1. CDR1 is SGHRS and CDR2 is YFSETQ in the germline V gene. V shed 4 bases and J 7 bases; nucleotides not matched to a gene: 6. The CDR3 runs 14 residues.

The chain links TRBV4-1 to TRBJ1-5; 8 bases fit TRBD1. Germline trimming cut 3 bases from V and 3 bases from J; bases unmatched to any gene: 4. In germline, CDR1 is MGHRA, CDR2 YSYEKL. The CDR3 has 15 residues. Written as DNA, the CDR3 is TGCGCCAGCAGCCACGGGACAGGAAACAATCAGCCCCAGCATTTT. Its protein is CASSHGTGNNQPQHF.

The chain joins TRBV23-1 to TRBJ1-1; unclear D gene. TRBV23-1 is an open reading frame, and its role is uncertain. V was cut by 4 bases and J by 0 bases, with 12 bases left in between. This CDR3 contains 15 residues. The CDR3 region has the DNA TGCGCCAGCAGTCGGAGGAGCAGCGTGAACACTGAAGCTTTCTTT. Translating it yields CASSRRSSVNTEAFF.

CDR3 region: CASSYSSGQGYNEQFF. The CDR3 coding sequence is TGTGCCAGCAGTTACTCTTCGGGACAGGGCTACAATGAGCAGTTCTTC. The chain employs TRBV6-6 and TRBJ2-1; 9 bases align to TRBD1. With 0 bases clipped from V and 3 bases from J, the junction kept 3 bases outside the gene matches. The CDR3 loop spans 16 amino acids. Germline lookup yields CDR1 MNHNY and CDR2 SVGAGI (reference sequence).

Remarks on this clone: Additional DNA sequences in this sample encode the identical CDR3. This chain connects TRBV20-1 to TRBJ2-7; the D gene is possibly TRBD2 (5 bases). V was cut by 3 bases and J by 4 bases, with 7 bases left in between. The CDR3 is 11 amino acids. Germline V gene lookup returns CDR1 DFQATT and CDR2 SNEGSKA (reference sequence). Written as DNA, the CDR3 is TGCAGTGCTAGCGGCGGGTACGAGCAGTACTTC. Its translation is CSASGGYEQYF.

This clone was seen more than once but under ten times. V and J are TRBV11-2 and TRBJ2-3, with 8 bases matching TRBD2. The germline V gene encodes CDR1 SGHAT and CDR2 FQNNGV. This CDR3 spans 15 amino acids. V shed 7 bases and J 2 bases; nucleotides not matched to a gene: 8. CDR3 nucleotides: TGTGCCAGCACACCAGGAGCGGGAGCCACAGATACGCAGTATTTT. This translates into CASTPGAGATDTQYF.

To note about this clone: A read error may produce the germline difference seen at one junction end. Other DNA sequences of this sample code for an identical CDR3. V is TRBV2 and J is TRBJ2-5; 7 bases are shared with TRBD1. CDR1 and CDR2 (germline): SNHLY, FYNNEI. The CDR3 loop spans 14 amino acids. The CDR3 coding sequence is TGCGCCAGCAGTGATGGTAGGGGGCGAGAGACCCAGTACTTC. Its protein is CASSDGRGRETQYF.

The rearrangement uses TRBV5-4 and TRBJ1-2, with a tentative D call TRBD1 (5 bases). Germline V gene sequence: CDR1 SGHNT, CDR2 YYREEE (reference sequence). The ends were cut back, 10 bases at V and 3 bases at J, with 16 bases in the middle. This CDR3 comprises 13 residues. The CDR3 reads CAARRRGDYGYTF. CDR3 coding DNA: TGTGCCGCGCGTCGAAGGGGTGACTATGGCTACACCTTC.

This clone was seen just once. The rearrangement links TRBV6-1 to TRBJ2-2; TRBD1 matches 7 bases. CDR3 length equals 19 residues. V dropped 3 bases and J dropped 1; count of bases not matched to a gene: 14. Germline lookup yields CDR1 MNHNS and CDR2 SASEGT. CDR3 sequence: CASSERPTLTGLNTGELFF. In nucleotides, the CDR3 is TGTGCCAGCAGTGAGCGCCCCACCTTGACAGGGTTGAACACCGGGGAGCTGTTTTTT.

The rearrangement links TRBV27 to TRBJ1-1; the D gene is possibly TRBD1 (5 bases). Germline V gives CDR1 MNHEY, CDR2 SMNVEV (reference sequence). V shed 3 bases and J shed 1 base, with 12 bases lying between them. The CDR3 covers 15 residues. The DNA for the CDR3 is TGTGCCAGCAGTTTTGGGGCGAATTCGAACACTGAAGCTTTCTTT. Protein: CASSFGANSNTEAFF.

The chain uses TRBV6-5 and TRBJ1-2; D unresolved. CDR3 length: 11 residues. Trimming pared 4 bases from V and 8 bases from J, leaving 8 bases between. Per germline, CDR1 MNHEY and CDR2 SVGAGI. The CDR3 nucleotides are TGTGCCAGCAGTTCCGCCCGGGGCTACACCTTC. This codes for CASSSARGYTF.

The chain carries TRBV11-2 and TRBJ1-3; TRBD1 agrees at 9 bases. Germline values: CDR1 SGHAT, CDR2 FQNNGV. With V trimmed by 5 bases and J by 0 bases, 5 bases remained unmatched. The CDR3 length is 16 residues. The CDR3 nucleotides are TGTGCCAGCAGCCTTACAGGGGGCCGCTCTGGAAACACCATATATTTT. It specifies CASSLTGGRSGNTIYF. Together with reference TRBV11-2 and TRBJ1-3, the CDR3 gives the full variable domain: EAGVAQSPRYKIIEKRQSVAFWCNPISGHATLYWYQQILGQGPKLLIQFQNNGVVDDSQLPKDRFSAERLKGVDSTLKIQPAKLEDSAVYLCASSLTGGRSGNTIYFGEGSWLTVV.

This clone was seen more than once but under ten times. The rearrangement uses TRBV28 and TRBJ2-7; D call uncertain. The ends were cut back, 2 bases at V and 3 bases at J, with 5 bases in the middle. CDR3 length: 12 amino acids. CDR1 and CDR2 (germline): MDHEN, SYDVKM. CDR3 in amino acids: CASSLVRYEQYF. CDR3 coding DNA: TGTGCCAGCAGTTTAGTTCGCTACGAGCAGTACTTC.

The chain combines TRBV10-3 with TRBJ2-2; D not resolved. CDR1 and CDR2 (germline): ENHRY, SYGVKD. The CDR3 covers 13 residues. Trimming shortened V by 2 bases and J by 1 base, and 2 bases separated the two germline ends. CDR3 amino acids: CAISEQNTGELFF. The CDR3 DNA is TGTGCCATCAGTGAGCAGAACACCGGGGAGCTGTTTTTT.

This clone has only a few counts. The chain has TRBV19 and TRBJ2-3; tentative D call: TRBD2 (5 bases). The CDR3 is 17 amino acids. Trimming removed 0 bases from V and 0 bases from J, with 13 bases in between. The germline gives CDR1 LNHDA, CDR2 SQIVND (reference sequence). CDR3 nucleotide sequence: TGTGCCAGTAGTATAGATTGGTCTAGCTGGAGCACAGATACGCAGTATTTT. This translates into CASSIDWSSWSTDTQYF.

This clone showed up just once. The chain joins TRBV5-1 to TRBJ2-7, with TRBD1 identical over 10 bases. The CDR3 has 15 residues. Germline CDR1 reads SGHRS; CDR2 reads YFSETQ. The V segment lost 4 bases and the J segment 5 bases; nucleotides outside the gene matches: 9. The CDR3 DNA follows: TGCGCCAGCAGCGATTGGACAGGGGGTGAGAACGAGCAGTACTTC. Its protein is CASSDWTGGENEQYF.

CDR3 protein: CASSHPYRARTEAFF. CDR3 bases: TGTGCCAGCAGCCACCCGTACAGGGCGCGTACTGAAGCTTTCTTT. The J gene is TRBJ1-1, the V gene TRBV5-8; D may be TRBD1 (6 bases). This CDR3 region has 15 residues. Germline CDR1 and CDR2: SGHTS and YDEGEE. V lost 4 bases and J 5 bases, leaving 18 bases between the germline ends.

This rearrangement joins TRBV6-4 to TRBJ1-2; D ambiguous. The CDR3 is made up of 13 amino acids. Germline V gene data show CDR1 as MRHNA and CDR2 as SNTAGT. The germline V and J ends were trimmed by 5 bases and 1 base, with 8 bases remaining between them. The CDR3 here is CASSLNVNYGYTF. DNA of the CDR3: TGTGCCAGCAGTTTAAATGTTAACTATGGCTACACCTTC.

This chain joins TRBV28 and TRBJ1-1; D is undetermined. The germline gives CDR1 MDHEN, CDR2 SYDVKM. The CDR3 extends over 12 amino acids. The germline V and J ends were trimmed by 1 base and 5 bases, with 5 bases remaining between them. For the CDR3, the DNA is TGTGCCAGCAGTTTATCCCGGACTGAAGCTTTCTTT. Its protein is CASSLSRTEAFF.

V usage is TRBV6-1 and J usage is TRBJ2-5; perhaps TRBD2 as D (5 bases). The CDR3 has 16 amino acids. V lost 1 base and J 0 bases, leaving 12 bases between the germline ends. CDR1 MNHNS and CDR2 SASEGT come from the germline V gene. The CDR3 DNA reads TGTGCCAGCAGTGAAGTTGTCGAGGACTACCAAGAGACCCAGTACTTC. Translating gives CASSEVVEDYQETQYF.

This clone has only a few counts. The V call is TRBV28, the J call TRBJ1-1, with a tentative D call TRBD1 (5 bases). This CDR3 comprises 15 residues. With 2 bases removed from V and 6 bases from J, the gap between germline ends came to 16 bases. Germline lookup yields CDR1 MDHEN and CDR2 SYDVKM. DNA of the CDR3: TGTGCCAGCAGTTTACCCCATCAGGGTAGGGCTGAAGCTTTCTTT. It is translated as CASSLPHQGRAEAFF.

Only one count was recorded for this clone. CDR3 protein: CASTVRGRAHTGELFF. Written as DNA, the CDR3 is TGTGCCAGCACCGTGCGGGGGAGGGCCCATACCGGGGAGCTGTTTTTT. The rearrangement joins TRBV7-9 to TRBJ2-2, with TRBD2 matching 7 bases. J gave up 5 bases and V 7 bases, and 13 bases lay outside the gene matches. This CDR3 comprises 16 residues. In germline, CDR1 is SEHNR, CDR2 FQNEAQ (reference sequence).

This chain joins TRBV25-1 and TRBJ1-2, with a weak D call TRBD1 (5 bases). V was clipped by 2 bases and J by 4 bases, with 14 bases between them. The CDR3 consists of 15 residues. The germline CDR1 and CDR2 sequences are MGHDK and SYGVNS. As DNA, the CDR3 is TGTGCCAGCAGTGAAGGGCAGGGATTCGGCTATGGCTACACCTTC. It encodes CASSEGQGFGYGYTF.

The chain combines TRBV5-1 with TRBJ2-5; 8 positions match TRBD2. The tail of the sequence fits TRBJ2-7 better, so the J call may be wrong. The germline V gene encodes CDR1 SGHRS and CDR2 YFSETQ. This CDR3 is built from 14 residues. The CDR3 DNA reads as TGCGCCAGCAGCTTGACCGGGAGGGATGTCGAGCAGTACTTC. This translates into CASSLTGRDVEQYF.

This clone occurred many times. The chain employs TRBV7-6 and TRBJ2-3, with D possibly matching TRBD2 (5 bases). V dropped 3 bases and J dropped 3 bases, with 10 bases sitting between them. CDR3 length equals 14 residues. Germline V gene data show CDR1 as SGHVS and CDR2 as FNYEAQ. DNA for the CDR3: TGTGCCAGCAGCTTTAATAGGAGGACAGATACGCAGTATTTT. As protein: CASSFNRRTDTQYF.